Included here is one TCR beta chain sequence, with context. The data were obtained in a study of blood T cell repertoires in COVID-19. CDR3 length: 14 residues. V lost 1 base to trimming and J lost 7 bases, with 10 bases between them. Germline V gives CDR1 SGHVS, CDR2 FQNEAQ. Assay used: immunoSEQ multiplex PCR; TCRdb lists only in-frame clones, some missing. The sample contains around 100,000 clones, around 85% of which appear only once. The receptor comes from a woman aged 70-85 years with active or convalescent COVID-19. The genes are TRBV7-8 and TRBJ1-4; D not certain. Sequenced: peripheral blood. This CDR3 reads CASSLGGVGEKLFF. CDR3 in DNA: TGTGCCAGCAGCTTAGGCGGGGTGGGTGAAAAACTGTTTTTT.